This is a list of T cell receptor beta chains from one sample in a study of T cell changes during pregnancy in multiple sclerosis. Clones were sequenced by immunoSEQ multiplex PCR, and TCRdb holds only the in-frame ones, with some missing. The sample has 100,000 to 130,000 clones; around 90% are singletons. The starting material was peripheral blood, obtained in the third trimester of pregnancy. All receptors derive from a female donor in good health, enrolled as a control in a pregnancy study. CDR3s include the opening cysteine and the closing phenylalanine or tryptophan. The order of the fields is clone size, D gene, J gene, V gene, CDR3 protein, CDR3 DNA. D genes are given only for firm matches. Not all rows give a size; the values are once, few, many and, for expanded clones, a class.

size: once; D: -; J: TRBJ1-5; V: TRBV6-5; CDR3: CASSRQISNQPQHF; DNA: TGTGCCAGCAGTAGACAGATTAGCAATCAGCCCCAGCATTTT
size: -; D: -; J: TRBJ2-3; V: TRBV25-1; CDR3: CASSEHTTDTQYF; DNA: TGTGCCAGCAGTGAACACACCACAGATACGCAGTATTTT
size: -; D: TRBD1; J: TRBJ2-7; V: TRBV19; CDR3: CASGQGDHEQYF; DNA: TGTGCCAGCGGACAGGGGGACCACGAGCAGTACTTC
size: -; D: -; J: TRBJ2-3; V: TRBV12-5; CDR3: CASGLPSPGADTQYF; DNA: TGTGCTAGTGGTTTGCCCTCTCCGGGGGCAGATACGCAGTATTTT
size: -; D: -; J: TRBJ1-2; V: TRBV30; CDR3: CAWTAYGVGYGYTF; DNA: TGTGCCTGGACCGCCTACGGGGTAGGGTATGGCTACACCTTC
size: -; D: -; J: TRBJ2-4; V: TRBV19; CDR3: CASSPQGGAKNIQYF; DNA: TGTGCCAGTAGTCCCCAGGGGGGAGCCAAAAACATTCAGTACTTC
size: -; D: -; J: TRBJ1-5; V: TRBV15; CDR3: CATSRSSSGNQPQHF; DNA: -
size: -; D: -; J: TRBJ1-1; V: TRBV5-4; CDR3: CASSLVGRQGGTEAFF; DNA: TGTGCCAGCAGCTTGGTCGGTCGTCAGGGAGGAACTGAAGCTTTCTTT
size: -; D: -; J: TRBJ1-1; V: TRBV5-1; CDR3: CASTRSRQETSNTEAFF; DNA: TGCGCCAGCACCCGATCCCGACAGGAAACATCTAACACTGAAGCTTTCTTT
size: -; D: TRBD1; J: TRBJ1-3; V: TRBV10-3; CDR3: CAISGQGYPGNTIYF; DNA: TGTGCCATCAGTGGACAGGGCTACCCTGGAAACACCATATATTTT
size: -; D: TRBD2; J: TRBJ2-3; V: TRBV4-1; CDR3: CASSQALAGGADTQYF; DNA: TGCGCCAGCAGCCAAGCTCTAGCGGGGGGGGCAGATACGCAGTATTTT
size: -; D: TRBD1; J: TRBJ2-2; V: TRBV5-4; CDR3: CASSHPRQGLNGELFF; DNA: TGTGCCAGCAGCCATCCTAGACAGGGGTTAAACGGGGAGCTGTTTTTT
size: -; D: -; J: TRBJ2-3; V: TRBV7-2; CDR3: CASSLSRGRGTDTQYF; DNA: TGCGCCAGCAGCCTTAGCAGGGGCAGGGGCACAGATACGCAGTATTTT
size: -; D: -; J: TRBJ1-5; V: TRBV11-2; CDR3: CASSLQGWNQPQHF; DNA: TGTGCCAGCAGCCTACAGGGTTGGAATCAGCCCCAGCATTTT
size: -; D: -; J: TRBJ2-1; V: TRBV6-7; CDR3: CASTLAEHSSSYNEQFF; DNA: TGTGCCAGCACTTTAGCGGAGCACTCGAGCTCCTACAATGAGCAGTTCTTC
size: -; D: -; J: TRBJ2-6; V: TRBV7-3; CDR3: CASSLQANPSGANVLTF; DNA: TGTGCCAGCAGCTTACAGGCGAACCCCTCTGGGGCCAACGTCCTGACTTTC
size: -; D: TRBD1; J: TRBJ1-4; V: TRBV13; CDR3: CASSLGGQGAEEGEKLFF; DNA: TGTGCCAGCAGCTTGGGCGGACAGGGGGCAGAAGAGGGTGAAAAACTGTTTTTT
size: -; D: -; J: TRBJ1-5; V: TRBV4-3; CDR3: CASSQGGQSNQPQHF; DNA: TGCGCCAGCAGCCAAGGTGGCCAGTCCAATCAGCCCCAGCATTTT
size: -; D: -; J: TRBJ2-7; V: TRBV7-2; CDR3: CASSLVVGRGGSYEQYF; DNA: TGTGCCAGCAGCTTAGTAGTTGGCAGGGGCGGCTCCTACGAGCAGTACTTC
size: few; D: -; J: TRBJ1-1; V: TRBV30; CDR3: CACHPGTMNTEAFF; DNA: TGTGCCTGTCACCCCGGGACAATGAACACTGAAGCTTTCTTT
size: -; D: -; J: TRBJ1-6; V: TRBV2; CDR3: CASALLLPRVTDSPLHF; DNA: TGTGCCAGTGCCTTACTCCTTCCGCGGGTTACGGATTCACCCCTCCACTTT
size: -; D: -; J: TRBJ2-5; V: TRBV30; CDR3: CAWSVGQGQETQYF; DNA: TGTGCCTGGAGTGTAGGGCAGGGCCAAGAGACCCAGTACTTC
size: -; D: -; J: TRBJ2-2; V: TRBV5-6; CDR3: CASSFSGELFF; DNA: TGTGCCAGCAGCTTTAGCGGGGAGCTGTTTTTT
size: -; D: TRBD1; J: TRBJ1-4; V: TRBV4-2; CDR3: CASSQEPGQGSEKLFF; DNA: TGTGCCAGCAGCCAAGAGCCGGGACAGGGATCTGAAAAACTGTTTTTT
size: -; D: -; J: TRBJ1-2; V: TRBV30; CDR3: CAWLTVGRSNYGYTF; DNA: TGTGCCTGGTTGACCGTGGGCAGATCTAACTATGGCTACACCTTC
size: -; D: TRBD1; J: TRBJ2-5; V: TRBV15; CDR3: CATRAGDRGNQETQYF; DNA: TGTGCCACTCGTGCCGGGGACAGGGGTAACCAAGAGACCCAGTACTTC
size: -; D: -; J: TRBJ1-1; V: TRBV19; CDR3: CASSRSRGSRAFF; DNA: TGTGCCAGTAGTAGATCGCGGGGGTCGAGAGCTTTCTTT
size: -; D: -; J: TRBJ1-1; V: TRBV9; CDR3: CASSSGPGGTEAFF; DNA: TGTGCCAGCAGCTCGGGACCCGGGGGCACTGAAGCTTTCTTT
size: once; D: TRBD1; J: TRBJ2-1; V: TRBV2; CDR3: CASTMDRAAYNEQFF; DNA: TGTGCCAGCACTATGGACAGGGCGGCCTACAATGAGCAGTTCTTC
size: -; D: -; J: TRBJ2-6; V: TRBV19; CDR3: CASSMGATGSGANVLTF; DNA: TGTGCCAGTAGTATGGGGGCCACAGGGTCTGGGGCCAACGTCCTGACTTTC
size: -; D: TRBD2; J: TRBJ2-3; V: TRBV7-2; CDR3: CASSLAPTSGDSTDTQYF; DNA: TGTGCCAGCAGCTTAGCGCCGACTAGCGGGGACAGCACAGATACGCAGTATTTT
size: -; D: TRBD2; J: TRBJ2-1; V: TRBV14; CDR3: CASSQDLGLAGENEQFF; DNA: TGTGCCAGCAGCCAAGATCTCGGACTAGCGGGGGAGAATGAGCAGTTCTTC
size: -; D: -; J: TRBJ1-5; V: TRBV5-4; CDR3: CASSTGGPNQPQHF; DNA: TGTGCCAGCAGCACTGGGGGCCCAAATCAGCCCCAGCATTTT
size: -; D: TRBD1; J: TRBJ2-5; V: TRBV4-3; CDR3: CASSQAGTGAETQYF; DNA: TGCGCCAGCAGCCAGGCCGGGACAGGGGCAGAGACCCAGTACTTC
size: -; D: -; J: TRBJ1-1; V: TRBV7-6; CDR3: CASSLEDTGGMGSEAFF; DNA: TGTGCCAGCAGCTTAGAGGACACGGGAGGGATGGGGTCTGAAGCTTTCTTT
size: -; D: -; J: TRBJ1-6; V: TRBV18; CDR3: CASSPDSHSPLHF; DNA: TGTGCCAGCTCACCAGATAGTCATTCACCCCTCCACTTT
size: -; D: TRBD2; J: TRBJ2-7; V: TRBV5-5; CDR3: CASSWEGLAGGEQYF; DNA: TGTGCCAGCAGCTGGGAGGGCCTAGCGGGGGGAGAGCAGTACTTC
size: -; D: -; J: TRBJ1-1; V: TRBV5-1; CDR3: CASSWMADFMAGRVNTEAFF; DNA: TGCGCCAGCAGCTGGATGGCAGATTTTATGGCAGGGAGGGTGAACACTGAAGCTTTCTTT
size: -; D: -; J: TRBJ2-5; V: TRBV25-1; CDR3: CASSGELETQYF; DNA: TGTGCCAGCAGTGGAGAGTTAGAGACCCAGTACTTC
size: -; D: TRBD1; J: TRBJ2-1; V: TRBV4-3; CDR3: CASSQDAGDRGSNEQFF; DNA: TGCGCCAGCAGCCAAGATGCAGGGGACAGGGGTTCGAATGAGCAGTTCTTC
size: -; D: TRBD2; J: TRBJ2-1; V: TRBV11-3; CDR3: CASSPSLAGHRDEQFF; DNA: TGTGCCAGCAGCCCGTCCCTAGCGGGACACAGGGATGAGCAGTTCTTC
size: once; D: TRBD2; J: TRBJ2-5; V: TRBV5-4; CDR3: CASSSSRGVEETQYF; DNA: TGTGCCAGCAGCTCGTCGCGGGGGGTTGAAGAGACCCAGTACTTC
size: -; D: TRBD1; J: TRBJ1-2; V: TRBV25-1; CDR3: CASRTSTGGDYGYTF; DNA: TGTGCCAGCAGGACTAGTACAGGGGGGGACTATGGCTACACCTTC
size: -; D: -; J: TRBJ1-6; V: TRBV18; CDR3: CASSPERDSPLHF; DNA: TGTGCCAGCTCGCCCGAGAGAGATTCACCCCTCCACTTT
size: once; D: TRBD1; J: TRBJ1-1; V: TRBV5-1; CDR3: CASSVDRVVTEAFF; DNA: TGCGCCAGCAGCGTGGACAGGGTGGTCACTGAAGCTTTCTTT
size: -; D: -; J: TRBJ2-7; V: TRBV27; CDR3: CASSGGAYEQYF; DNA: TGTGCCAGCAGCGGCGGGGCCTACGAGCAGTACTTC
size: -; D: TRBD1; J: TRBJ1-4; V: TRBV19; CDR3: CASSSSGQFNEKLFF; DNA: TGTGCCAGTAGCTCCTCGGGACAGTTTAATGAAAAACTGTTTTTT
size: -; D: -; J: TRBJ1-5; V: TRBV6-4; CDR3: CASSTGSNQPQHF; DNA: TGTGCCAGCAGTACAGGGAGCAATCAGCCCCAGCATTTT
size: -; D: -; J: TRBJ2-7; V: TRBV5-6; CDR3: CASTHIQGSYEQYF; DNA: TGTGCCAGCACCCATATACAGGGCTCCTACGAGCAGTACTTC
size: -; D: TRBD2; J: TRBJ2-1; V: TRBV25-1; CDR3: CASSGGLAGFGEQFF; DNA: TGTGCCAGCAGTGGGGGACTAGCGGGTTTCGGTGAGCAGTTCTTC